This T cell receptor beta chain was identified during a study of T cells expressing NK-cell markers. From its re-call of the 5' RACE reads, TCRdb lists each CDR3 protein once, without DNA. In total, the table holds 450,000 to 600,000 distinct CDR3 sequences. Germline-derived CDR1 and CDR2 are MDHEN and SYDVKM. CDR3 length equals 13 residues. This clonotype originated in a man aged 18 to 30 in good health. The specimen sequenced was blood T cells: a sorted CD56 or NKG2C T cell subset, CD4+ or CD8+ T cells, or bulk PBMC T cells (not recorded which). The chain joins TRBV28 to TRBJ1-3. The CDR3 here is CASSLSYGNTIYF.